Listed here are 30 T cell receptor beta chains from one sample, sequenced in a study of shared clonotypes between healthy human individuals. The data were produced by immunoSEQ multiplex PCR, yet TCRdb's version contains in-frame clones alone and is incomplete. This repertoire shows under 2,500,000 clones, 90% to 97% found once; its top ten account for approximately 0.13%. Source material: naive CD4+ T cells sorted from blood. Regarding subset: CD45RA+ positively selected. The receptor source for this set is a man younger than 30 in good health.

This chain joins TRBV27 and TRBJ2-3, with D tentatively TRBD2 (5 bases). V was pared by 5 bases and J by 7 bases, with 10 bases between. CDR1 and CDR2 from the germline V gene are MNHEY and SMNVEV (reference sequence). CDR3 length equals 12 residues. CDR3 in DNA: TGTGCCAGCAGTCCGGACTCGAATACGCAGTATTTT. This sequence encodes CASSPDSNTQYF.

For this clone: The same CDR3 is also encoded by other DNA sequences in this sample. This chain links TRBV28 with TRBJ1-2; TRBD1 is a possible D gene (5 bases). Germline values: CDR1 MDHEN, CDR2 SYDVKM. The V end was cut by 5 bases, the J end by 8 bases, with 6 bases between. CDR3 length: 10 amino acids. The CDR3 reads CASSGGGYTF. CDR3 in DNA: TGTGCCAGCAGTGGGGGAGGCTACACCTTC.

The V call is TRBV2, the J call TRBJ1-1; D is uncertain. This CDR3 has 13 residues. The V and J ends lost 7 bases and 2 bases respectively, with 11 bases between them. In germline, CDR1 is SNHLY, CDR2 FYNNEI. Here the CDR3 DNA reads TGTGCCAGCAACGAGGAGACAAACACTGAAGCTTTCTTT. Translated: CASNEETNTEAFF.

The chain has TRBV19 and TRBJ2-5; 7 bases are shared with TRBD1. CDR1 and CDR2 from the germline V gene are LNHDA and SQIVND (reference sequence). CDR3 length: 13 residues. Trimming took 7 bases from V and 2 from J; bases not matched to a gene: 4. The CDR3 protein is CASNRGLQETQYF. The CDR3 region has the DNA TGTGCCAGTAACAGGGGCTTACAAGAGACCCAGTACTTC.

The V and J genes are TRBV5-1 and TRBJ2-2, with TRBD1 matching 7 bases. V shed 0 bases, J shed 7 bases, and the junction held 3 bases outside the gene matches. CDR1 and CDR2 from the germline V gene are SGHRS and YFSETQ. There are 14 residues in the CDR3. CDR3 bases: TGCGCCAGCAGCTTGGAGGGGGCCGTCGGGGAGCTGTTTTTT. This codes for CASSLEGAVGELFF.

The chain uses TRBV7-2 and TRBJ2-1; 11 positions match TRBD2. V shed 5 bases and J 8 bases; nucleotides not matched to a gene: 11. CDR3 length: 16 amino acids. Germline values: CDR1 SGHTA, CDR2 FQGNSA. Here the CDR3 reads CASSRARLAGGHEQFF. CDR3 DNA sequence: TGTGCCAGCAGCCGAGCCCGGCTAGCGGGAGGACATGAGCAGTTCTTC. Drawing the rest from reference TRBV7-2 and TRBJ2-1, the complete variable domain is GAGVSQSPSNKVTEKGKDVELRCDPISGHTALYWYRQSLGQGLEFLIYFQGNSAPDKSGLPSDRFSAERTGGSVSTLTIQRTQQEDSAVYLCASSRARLAGGHEQFFGPGTRLTVL.

The chain uses TRBV5-1 and TRBJ1-3; no reliable D call. Germline-derived CDR1 and CDR2 are SGHRS and YFSETQ. The CDR3 has 16 amino acids. V lost 3 bases and J 0 bases, leaving 13 bases between the germline ends. The CDR3 loop is CASSSGLTSSGNTIYF. As DNA, the CDR3 is TGCGCCAGCAGCTCTGGTCTTACAAGCTCTGGAAACACCATATATTTT.

This clone occurred a few times. This rearrangement joins TRBV9 to TRBJ1-1; D remains ambiguous. The CDR3 is made up of 13 amino acids. V lost 7 bases to trimming and J lost 1 base, with 11 bases between them. Germline lookup yields CDR1 SGDLS and CDR2 YYNGEE. The CDR3 loop reads CASAGLSNTEAFF. The CDR3 region has the DNA TGTGCCAGCGCCGGGCTTTCGAACACTGAAGCTTTCTTT.

The chain joins TRBV5-1 to TRBJ1-2, with D possibly being TRBD1 (5 bases). V was trimmed by 0 bases and J by 4 bases, leaving 13 bases between them. The CDR3 spans 15 residues. Per germline, CDR1 SGHRS and CDR2 YFSETQ. CDR3 residues: CASSLDASGGYGYTF. The CDR3 DNA reads as TGCGCCAGCAGCTTGGACGCGTCCGGGGGCTATGGCTACACCTTC.

V gene TRBV1 combines with J gene TRBJ2-7; the tabulated D call, TRBD1, remains unverified against the DNA. TRBV1 is an annotated pseudogene. This CDR3 contains 15 residues. The chain's CDR3 is CTSNGGQPNICEQYF. The DNA for the CDR3 is TGCACCAGCAATGGGGGACAGCCTAATATCTGCGAGCAGTACTTC.

V is TRBV5-4 and J is TRBJ2-7, with 13 bases that match TRBD2. In germline, CDR1 is SGHNT, CDR2 YYREEE (reference sequence). With 0 bases clipped from V and 6 bases from J, the junction kept 3 bases outside the gene matches. This CDR3 comprises 15 residues. In nucleotides, the CDR3 is TGTGCCAGCAGCTTGGGAGGACTAGCGGGAGCCGAGCAGTACTTC. Protein: CASSLGGLAGAEQYF.

This chain joins TRBV7-8 and TRBJ1-4; 9 bases line up with TRBD1. Per the germline V gene, CDR1 is SGHVS and CDR2 is FQNEAQ. Losses at the gene ends were 5 bases for V and 7 bases for J; bases not matched to a gene: 8. The CDR3 totals 15 residues. The CDR3 bases are TGTGCCAGCAGCGCCCGTTGGGACAGGGTTGAAAAACTGTTTTTT. Protein: CASSARWDRVEKLFF.

The chain combines TRBV10-2 with TRBJ2-1; no firm D call. V was pared by 7 bases and J by 0 bases, with 13 bases between. The CDR3 consists of 15 residues. Germline lookup yields CDR1 WSHSY and CDR2 SAAADI. CDR3 sequence (DNA): TGCGCCAGCAATGTTGGTCTCCCCTCCTACAATGAGCAGTTCTTC. This translates into CASNVGLPSYNEQFF.

This clone was picked up one time. J is TRBJ2-1 and V is TRBV28; the D gene could be TRBD1 or TRBD2 (7 bases each). V was clipped by 6 bases and J by 0 bases, with 18 bases between them. CDR1 is MDHEN and CDR2 is SYDVKM in the germline V gene. CDR3 length: 17 residues. CDR3 sequence reads: CASSSSGGTASYNEQFF. CDR3 DNA: TGTGCCAGCAGCTCCTCCGGGGGGACAGCCTCCTACAATGAGCAGTTCTTC.

This chain links TRBV2 with TRBJ1-6, with 12 bases identical to TRBD1. The CDR3 extends over 15 amino acids. The germline CDR1 and CDR2 sequences are SNHLY and FYNNEI. The V gene end was trimmed by 7 bases and the J gene end by 12 bases; junction bases not matched to a gene: 10. The CDR3 DNA is TGTGCCAGCAACCCGGGACAGGGGGCGGTCGGACCCCTCCACTTT. Translation gives CASNPGQGAVGPLHF.

The J gene is TRBJ2-1, the V gene TRBV4-1; D ambiguous. Germline V gene lookup returns CDR1 MGHRA and CDR2 YSYEKL. The length of the CDR3 is 17 residues. V lost 3 bases and J lost 0, with 15 bases in between. The CDR3 protein is CASSQVNLHPSYNEQFF. Written as DNA, the CDR3 is TGCGCCAGCAGCCAGGTAAACTTACACCCCTCCTACAATGAGCAGTTCTTC.

The rearrangement links TRBV6-5 to TRBJ1-2, with TRBD1 matching over 7 bases. The CDR3 totals 14 residues. V dropped 7 bases and J dropped 1; count of bases not matched to a gene: 6. The germline V gene encodes CDR1 MNHEY and CDR2 SVGAGI. The CDR3 spells CASNTGQYNYGYTF. The CDR3 nucleotides are TGTGCCAGCAACACGGGACAGTATAACTATGGCTACACCTTC.

This chain uses TRBV28 with TRBJ2-2, with 7 bases lining up with TRBD2. Trimming at V came to 5 bases and at J to 4 bases, leaving 10 bases not matched to a gene. The CDR3 runs 16 residues. Germline lookup yields CDR1 MDHEN and CDR2 SYDVKM. CDR3 sequence (DNA): TGTGCCAGCAGTCCGCCCCTGGGGGGGAGCACCGGGGAGCTGTTTTTT. As protein: CASSPPLGGSTGELFF.

The chain recombines TRBV27 with TRBJ1-2; perhaps TRBD1 as D (6 bases). V shed 3 bases and J shed 6 bases, with 11 bases lying between them. CDR1 and CDR2 (germline): MNHEY, SMNVEV (reference sequence). The CDR3 loop spans 13 amino acids. The CDR3 sequence is CASSLRGADGYTF. In nucleotides, the CDR3 is TGTGCCAGCAGTTTGAGGGGGGCTGATGGCTACACCTTC.

This chain uses TRBV6-1 with TRBJ2-7; maybe TRBD1 (6 bases). The CDR3 runs 15 residues. Trimming took 3 bases from V and 0 from J, leaving 12 bases between them. Per the germline V gene, CDR1 is MNHNS and CDR2 is SASEGT. The CDR3 region is CASSDRGPSSYEQYF. CDR3 in DNA: TGTGCCAGCAGTGACAGGGGCCCGAGCTCCTACGAGCAGTACTTC.

The chain joins TRBV6-1 to TRBJ1-5; no definite D call. The germline V gene has CDR1 MNHNS and CDR2 SASEGT. The CDR3 extends over 15 amino acids. The germline V and J ends were trimmed by 4 bases and 3 bases, with 13 bases remaining between them. CDR3 sequence (DNA): TGTGCCAGCAGTGCCACCGGACGGAACAATCAGCCCCAGCATTTT. This translates into CASSATGRNNQPQHF.

The chain carries TRBV4-3 and TRBJ2-4; tentatively, D is TRBD1 (5 bases). The length of the CDR3 is 20 residues. Trimming removed 0 bases from V and 1 base from J, with 22 bases in between. CDR1 and CDR2 from the germline V gene are LGHNA and YSLEER. The CDR3 reads CASSQEGIWQGGVAKNIQYF. The CDR3 bases are TGCGCCAGCAGCCAAGAGGGGATTTGGCAGGGCGGAGTGGCCAAAAACATTCAGTACTTC.

About this clone itself: This specimen includes other DNA sequences encoding the same CDR3. J is TRBJ2-3 and V is TRBV4-2, with 9 bases identical to TRBD2. The CDR3 loop spans 15 amino acids. The V segment lost 0 bases and the J segment 3 bases; nucleotides outside the gene matches: 1. Looked up from germline, CDR1 is LGHNA and CDR2 is YNFKEQ. CDR3 region: CASSQELAGTDTQYF. The DNA for the CDR3 is TGTGCCAGCAGCCAAGAGCTAGCGGGGACAGATACGCAGTATTTT.

V gene TRBV28 combines with J gene TRBJ2-2, with TRBD1 matching 10 bases. V lost 6 bases, J lost 4 bases, and 8 bases stayed unmatched. This CDR3 comprises 16 residues. The germline CDR1 and CDR2 sequences are MDHEN and SYDVKM. The CDR3 protein is CASSYPGQGTTGELFF. Here the CDR3 DNA reads TGTGCCAGCAGCTACCCGGGACAGGGGACCACCGGGGAGCTGTTTTTT.

CDR3 in DNA: TGTGCCAGCAGTGGAGGACAGACCCAGCGATCCTATAATTCACCCCTCCACTTT. Translating it yields CASSGGQTQRSYNSPLHF. The genes are TRBV25-1 and TRBJ1-6, with D tentatively TRBD1 (6 bases). Germline V CDR1 and CDR2: MGHDK, SYGVNS. V was trimmed by 4 bases and J by 1 base, leaving 17 bases between them. CDR3 length equals 18 residues.

The CDR3 region has the DNA TGTGCCAGCAGCCTAAACAGGGGGCCCTACGAGCAGTACTTC. Residues: CASSLNRGPYEQYF. V usage is TRBV6-1 and J usage is TRBJ2-7, with 9 bases fitting TRBD1. CDR1 and CDR2 (germline): MNHNS, SASEGT. The V gene end was trimmed by 6 bases and the J gene end by 2 bases; junction bases not matched to a gene: 5. The CDR3 is made up of 14 amino acids.

The V and J genes are TRBV18 and TRBJ1-1; D remains unclear. The V gene's germline CDR1 is KGHSH and CDR2 LQKENI. The germline V and J ends were trimmed by 0 bases and 5 bases, with 13 bases remaining between them. The CDR3 is 15 amino acids. Here the CDR3 reads CASSPPWPGTTEAFF. The CDR3 DNA follows: TGTGCCAGCTCACCACCTTGGCCGGGAACTACTGAAGCTTTCTTT.

Remarks on this clone: This sample includes further DNA sequences coding for the same CDR3. The chain joins TRBV18 to TRBJ2-1, with D possibly being TRBD2 (6 bases). Trimming removed 3 bases at V and 0 bases at J, with 6 bases between. This CDR3 comprises 14 residues. Germline CDR1 reads KGHSH; CDR2 reads LQKENI. CDR3 coding DNA: TGTGCCAGCTCACCGGGAGGCTCCTACAATGAGCAGTTCTTC. Protein product: CASSPGGSYNEQFF. The full variable domain, its missing parts supplied by reference TRBV18 and TRBJ2-1, is NAGVMQNPRHLVRRRGQEARLRCSPMKGHSHVYWYRQLPEEGLKFMVYLQKENIIDESGMPKERFSAEFPKEGPSILRIQQVVRGDSAAYFCASSPGGSYNEQFFGPGTRLTVL.

This clone was found a few times. The sample contains more than one DNA sequence encoding this CDR3. The chain employs TRBV5-6 and TRBJ2-7, with TRBD1 matching 10 bases. Trimming at V came to 4 bases and at J to 3 bases, leaving 7 bases not matched to a gene. The CDR3 is made up of 15 amino acids. Germline V lookup: CDR1 SGHDT, CDR2 YYEEEE. CDR3 loop: CASSLGGQGLYEQYF. The CDR3 coding sequence is TGTGCCAGCAGCCTGGGGGGACAGGGGCTCTACGAGCAGTACTTC.

This sequence joins TRBV19 and TRBJ1-6; a possible D gene is TRBD1 (5 bases). The CDR3 contains 15 residues. CDR1 is LNHDA and CDR2 is SQIVND in the germline V gene (reference sequence). The V end was cut by 8 bases, the J end by 7 bases, with 18 bases between. Written as DNA, the CDR3 is TGTGCCAGTGGGGTCCAGGACGGGGGAAATTCACCCCTCCACTTT. This translates into CASGVQDGGNSPLHF.